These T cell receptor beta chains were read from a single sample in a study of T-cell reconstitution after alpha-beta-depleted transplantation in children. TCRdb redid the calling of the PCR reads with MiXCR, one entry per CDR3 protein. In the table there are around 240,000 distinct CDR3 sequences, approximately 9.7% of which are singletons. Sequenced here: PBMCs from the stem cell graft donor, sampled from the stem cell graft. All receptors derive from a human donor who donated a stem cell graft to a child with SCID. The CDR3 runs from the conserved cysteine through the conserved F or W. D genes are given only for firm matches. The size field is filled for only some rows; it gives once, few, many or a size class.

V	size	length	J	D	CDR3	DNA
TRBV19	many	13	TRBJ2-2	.	CASSIANTGELFF	TGTGCCAGTAGTATAGCGAACACCGGGGAGCTGTTTTTT
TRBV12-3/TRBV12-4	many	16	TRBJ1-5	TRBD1	CASSLVLQGGNQPQHF	TGTGCCAGCAGTTTAGTTCTTCAGGGGGGGAATCAGCCCCAGCATTTT
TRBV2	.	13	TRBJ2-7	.	CASSEQVTYEQYF	TGTGCCAGCAGTGAGCAGGTTACCTACGAGCAGTACTTC
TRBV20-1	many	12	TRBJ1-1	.	CSAPARNTEAFF	TGCAGTGCCCCCGCCAGGAACACTGAAGCTTTCTTT
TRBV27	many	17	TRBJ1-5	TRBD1	CASSLRGQGAGNQPQHF	TGTGCCAGCAGTTTAAGAGGACAGGGGGCCGGGAATCAGCCCCAGCATTTT
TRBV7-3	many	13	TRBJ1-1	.	CASSQTGNTEAFF	TGTGCCAGCAGCCAGACGGGGAACACTGAAGCTTTCTTT
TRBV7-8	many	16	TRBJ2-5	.	CASSLATVPYQETQYF	TGTGCCAGCAGCTTAGCCACTGTACCGTACCAAGAGACCCAGTACTTC
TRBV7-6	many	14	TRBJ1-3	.	CASSNSATGNTIYF	TGTGCCAGCAGCAACTCGGCCACTGGAAACACCATATATTTT
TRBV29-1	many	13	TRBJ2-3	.	CSVEDSSTDTQYF	TGCAGCGTTGAGGACAGTAGCACAGATACGCAGTATTTT
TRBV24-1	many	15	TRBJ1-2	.	CATAFGQSTMEGYTF	TGTGCCACCGCTTTTGGACAGTCTACCATGGAAGGCTACACCTTC
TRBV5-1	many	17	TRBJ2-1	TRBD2	CASSGATSGAYYNEQFF	TGCGCCAGCAGCGGCGCGACTAGCGGGGCCTACTACAATGAGCAGTTCTTC
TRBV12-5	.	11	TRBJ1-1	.	CASGLGAEAFF	TGTGCTAGTGGTTTGGGGGCTGAAGCTTTCTTT
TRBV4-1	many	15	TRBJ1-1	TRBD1	CASSQPTGGQTEAFF	TGCGCCAGCAGTCAACCGACAGGGGGCCAGACTGAAGCTTTCTTT
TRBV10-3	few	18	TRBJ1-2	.	CAISDLKGRTGASYGYTF	TGTGCCATCAGTGATTTGAAGGGCAGAACGGGGGCCAGCTATGGCTACACCTTC
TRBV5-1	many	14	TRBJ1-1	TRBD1	CASSQGGLVTEVFF	TGCGCCAGCAGCCAAGGGGGCCTGGTCACTGAAGTTTTCTTT
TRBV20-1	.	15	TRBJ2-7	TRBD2	CSATPGSGGGNEQYF	TGCAGTGCCACCCCTGGGAGCGGGGGTGGGAACGAGCAGTACTTC
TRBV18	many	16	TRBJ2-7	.	CASSPSGYRISNEQYF	TGTGCCAGCTCACCGAGCGGTTACAGGATCTCCAACGAGCAGTACTTC
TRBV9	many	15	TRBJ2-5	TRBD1	CASSQDRGEQETQYF	TGTGCCAGCAGCCAGGACAGGGGGGAACAAGAGACCCAGTACTTC
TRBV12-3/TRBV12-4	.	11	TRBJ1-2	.	CATSFAGGYTF	TGTGCCACCAGTTTCGCTGGAGGCTACACCTTC
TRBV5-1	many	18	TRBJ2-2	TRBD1	CASSTQPPGQVLTGELFF	TGCGCCAGCAGCACACAACCCCCGGGACAGGTCCTCACCGGGGAGCTGTTTTTT
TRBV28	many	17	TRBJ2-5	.	CASTGDTQTPYQETQYF	TGTGCCAGCACCGGGGACACTCAAACTCCGTACCAAGAGACCCAGTACTTC
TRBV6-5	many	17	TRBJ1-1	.	CASSYRRIAGATSEAFF	TGTGCCAGCAGTTACCGCAGGATTGCCGGGGCGACATCTGAAGCTTTCTTT
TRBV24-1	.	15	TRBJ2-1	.	CATSDEGGGYNEQFF	TGTGCCACCAGTGATGAGGGGGGGGGCTACAATGAGCAGTTCTTC
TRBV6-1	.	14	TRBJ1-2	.	CASSPAPAFYGYTF	TGTGCCAGCAGCCCGGCCCCAGCATTCTATGGCTACACCTTC
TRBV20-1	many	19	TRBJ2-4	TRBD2	CSARDPPSGGALSKNIQYF	TGCAGTGCTAGAGATCCCCCTAGCGGGGGGGCTTTGTCCAAAAACATTCAGTACTTC
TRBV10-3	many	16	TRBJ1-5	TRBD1	CAISDGGQGVHQPQHF	TGTGCCATCAGTGACGGCGGACAGGGAGTACATCAGCCCCAGCATTTT
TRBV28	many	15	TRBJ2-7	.	CASSLFGGGYYEQYF	TGTGCCAGCAGTTTATTTGGGGGCGGTTACTACGAGCAGTACTTC
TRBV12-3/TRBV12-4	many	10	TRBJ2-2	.	CARRGGELFF	TGTGCCAGGAGAGGCGGGGAGCTGTTTTTT
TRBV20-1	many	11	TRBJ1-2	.	CSARTWGGYTF	TGCAGTGCCCGGACCTGGGGTGGCTACACCTTC
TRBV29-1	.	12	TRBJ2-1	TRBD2	CSAGLVPNEQFF	TGCAGCGCCGGACTAGTCCCCAATGAGCAGTTCTTC
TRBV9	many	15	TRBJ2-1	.	CASSVGGGSYNEQFF	TGTGCCAGCAGCGTAGGAGGTGGCTCCTACAATGAGCAGTTCTTC
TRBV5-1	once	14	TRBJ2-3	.	CASSWALNTDTQYF	TGCGCCAGCAGCTGGGCTTTGAACACAGATACGCAGTATTTT
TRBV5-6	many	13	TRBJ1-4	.	CASSFRGDEKLFF	TGTGCCAGCAGCTTCAGGGGTGATGAAAAACTGTTTTTT
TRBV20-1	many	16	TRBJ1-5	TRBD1	CSARGQNYRGNQPQHF	TGCAGTGCTAGAGGGCAAAATTACAGGGGAAATCAGCCCCAGCATTTT
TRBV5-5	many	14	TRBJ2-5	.	CASSSRFGGETQYF	TGTGCCAGCAGCTCAAGGTTTGGAGGGGAGACCCAGTACTTC
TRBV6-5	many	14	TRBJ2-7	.	CASSYAYGVHEQYF	TGTGCCAGCAGTTACGCGTACGGAGTACACGAGCAGTACTTC
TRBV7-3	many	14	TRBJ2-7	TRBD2	CASSPGLAGNEQYF	TGTGCCAGCAGCCCAGGACTAGCGGGTAACGAGCAGTACTTC
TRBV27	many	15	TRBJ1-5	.	CASSLTGGSNQPQHF	TGTGCCAGCAGTTTAACCGGAGGCAGCAATCAGCCCCAGCATTTT
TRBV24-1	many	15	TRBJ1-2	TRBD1	CATSDTGQGNYGYTF	TGTGCCACCAGTGATACCGGACAGGGGAACTATGGCTACACCTTC
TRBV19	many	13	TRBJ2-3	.	CASSIPTGDTQYF	TGTGCCAGTAGTATACCGACCGGGGATACGCAGTATTTT
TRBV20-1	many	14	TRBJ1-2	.	CSARDRESDYGYTF	TGCAGTGCTAGAGACAGGGAGTCGGACTATGGCTACACCTTC
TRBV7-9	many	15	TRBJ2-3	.	CASSPGRQITDTQYF	TGTGCCAGCAGCCCAGGACGGCAGATCACAGATACGCAGTATTTT
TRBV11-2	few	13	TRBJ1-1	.	CASSHEGAAEAFF	TGTGCCAGCAGCCATGAAGGTGCTGCTGAAGCTTTCTTT
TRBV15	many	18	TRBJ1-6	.	CATSRDYTIGEIGSPLHF	TGTGCCACCAGCAGAGATTATACGATTGGGGAAATCGGTTCACCCCTCCACTTT
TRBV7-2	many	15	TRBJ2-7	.	CASSLGAAMRYEQYF	TGTGCCAGCAGCTTAGGGGCAGCAATGCGCTACGAGCAGTACTTC
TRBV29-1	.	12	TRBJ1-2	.	CSVENGGGGYTF	TGCAGCGTTGAAAACGGGGGGGGAGGCTACACCTTC
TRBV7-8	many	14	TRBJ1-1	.	CASSLQGGDTEAFF	TGTGCCAGCAGCTTACAAGGGGGGGACACTGAAGCTTTCTTT
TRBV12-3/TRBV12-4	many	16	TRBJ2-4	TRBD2	CASSPPGGLAKNIQYF	TGTGCCAGCAGCCCCCCGGGGGGACTAGCCAAAAACATTCAGTACTTC
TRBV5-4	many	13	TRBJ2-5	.	CASSLGIGETQYF	TGTGCCAGCAGCTTGGGTATCGGAGAGACCCAGTACTTC
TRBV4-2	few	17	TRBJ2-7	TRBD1	CASSQAWGTGVTYEQYF	TGTGCCAGCAGCCAAGCCTGGGGGACAGGGGTTACCTACGAGCAGTACTTC
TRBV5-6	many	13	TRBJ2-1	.	CASSSDTNNEQFF	TGTGCCAGCAGCTCCGACACAAACAATGAGCAGTTCTTC
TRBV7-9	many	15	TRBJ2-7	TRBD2	CASSSGTSAVDEQYF	TGTGCCAGCAGCTCCGGGACTAGCGCCGTGGACGAGCAGTACTTC
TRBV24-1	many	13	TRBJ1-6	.	CATSGGAGSPLHF	TGTGCCACCTCCGGAGGAGCCGGTTCACCCCTCCACTTT
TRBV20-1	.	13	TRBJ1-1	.	CSARPQKNTEAFF	TGCAGTGCTAGACCACAGAAGAACACTGAAGCTTTCTTT
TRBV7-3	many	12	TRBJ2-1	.	CASSQGVGEQFF	TGTGCCAGCAGTCAAGGCGTCGGGGAGCAGTTCTTC